A selection of T cell receptor beta chains follows, all from one sample in a study of blood T cell repertoires in COVID-19. Some clones are missing from TCRdb's copy, which holds only in-frame ones; the method was immunoSEQ multiplex PCR. Of roughly 150,000 clones in the sample, about four fifths were seen once. Sequences were obtained from peripheral blood. These receptor sequences come from a man in his fifties or sixties with acute or convalescent COVID-19. Both conserved end residues are part of each CDR3. The order of the fields is D gene, J gene, V gene, clone size, CDR3 protein, CDR3 DNA. The D gene is left open where the match is weak. The size entry is marked missing in some rows and otherwise reads once, few, many or a size class.

TRBD2 TRBJ2-7 TRBV7-2 - CASSSPRSGGHEQYF TGTGCCAGCAGCTCCCCCCGCAGCGGGGGACACGAGCAGTACTTC
- TRBJ1-5 TRBV6-6 - CASSYGRDQPQHF TGTGCCAGCAGTTACGGCAGGGATCAGCCCCAGCATTTT
TRBD2 TRBJ2-7 TRBV2 - CASSKGKAGGVYEQYF TGTGCCAGCAGCAAAGGAAAAGCGGGGGGAGTATACGAGCAGTACTTC
- TRBJ1-1 TRBV9 few CASSVVGTKNTEAFF TGTGCCAGCAGCGTAGTTGGGACTAAGAACACTGAAGCTTTCTTT
- TRBJ2-2 TRBV9 - CASSVGGVNTGELFF TGTGCCAGCAGCGTAGGCGGGGTCAACACCGGGGAGCTGTTTTTT
- TRBJ1-3 TRBV7-2 - CASSLGPQEGNTIYF TGTGCCAGCAGCTTAGGGCCACAGGAGGGAAACACCATATATTTT
- TRBJ1-5 TRBV7-2 - CASSLERGNQPQHF TGTGCCAGCAGCTTAGAAAGAGGAAATCAGCCCCAGCATTTT
- TRBJ2-5 TRBV6-5 - CASSYDAGGGAQYF TGTGCCAGCAGTTACGACGCAGGCGGAGGGGCCCAGTACTTC
- TRBJ2-1 TRBV10-3 - CAISTTVVNEQFF TGTGCCATCAGTACGACAGTAGTCAATGAGCAGTTCTTC
TRBD1 TRBJ1-2 TRBV7-9 - CASSLARQGDGYTF TGTGCCAGCAGCTTAGCGCGGCAGGGGGATGGCTACACCTTC
- TRBJ1-4 TRBV28 - CASTPPGATEKLFF TGTGCCAGCACCCCCCCAGGGGCGACGGAAAAACTGTTTTTT
- TRBJ2-3 TRBV9 - CASSVRAGTSTDTQYF TGTGCCAGCAGCGTACGGGCGGGTACTAGCACAGATACGCAGTATTTT
TRBD1 TRBJ1-3 TRBV7-2 - CASSTHRDRGRNTIYF TGTGCCAGCAGCACTCACCGGGACAGGGGTCGAAACACCATATATTTT
- TRBJ2-2 TRBV7-8 - CASIQGSGPGELFF TGTGCCAGCATCCAGGGAAGCGGGCCCGGGGAGCTGTTTTTT
- TRBJ1-2 TRBV5-4 - CASRLDSNYGYTF TGTGCCAGCAGGTTGGACAGCAACTATGGCTACACCTTC
TRBD1 TRBJ1-4 TRBV4-1 - CASSQDQGVRSNEKLFF TGCGCCAGCAGCCAAGATCAGGGGGTTAGGTCTAATGAAAAACTGTTTTTT
TRBD1 TRBJ2-1 TRBV18 once CASSPPGQVYNEQFF TGTGCCAGCTCACCACCTGGACAGGTCTACAATGAGCAGTTCTTC
TRBD2 TRBJ2-5 TRBV7-2 - CASSLGLAGGGRETQYF TGTGCCAGCAGCTTAGGCCTAGCGGGAGGTGGACGAGAGACCCAGTACTTC
TRBD1 TRBJ2-7 TRBV6-6 few CASQSRQGAYEQYF TGTGCCAGCCAATCCAGACAGGGAGCCTACGAGCAGTACTTC
- TRBJ1-1 TRBV5-6 - CASSLLSGGRGNTEAFF TGTGCCAGCAGCTTGTTATCGGGCGGCAGGGGGAACACTGAAGCTTTCTTT
- TRBJ1-2 TRBV12-3/TRBV12-4 - CASRAGIGAGYTF TGTGCCAGCAGGGCGGGCATAGGCGCTGGCTACACCTTC
- TRBJ2-3 TRBV9 - CASSVGVGSSGTDTQYF TGTGCCAGCAGCGTAGGGGTCGGGAGTAGTGGTACAGATACGCAGTATTTT
TRBD1 TRBJ2-1 TRBV18 once CASSPRLTGPNNEQFF TGTGCCAGCTCACCAAGGCTGACAGGGCCTAACAATGAGCAGTTCTTC
- TRBJ2-5 TRBV2 - CASSAGKSRETQYF TGTGCCAGCAGTGCGGGAAAGTCGAGGGAGACCCAGTACTTC
- TRBJ2-7 TRBV27 - CASSSAPLYEQYF TGTGCCAGCAGCTCTGCCCCCCTATACGAGCAGTACTTC
- TRBJ2-5 TRBV7-2 few CASNLSGETQYF TGTGCCAGCAACCTTAGCGGAGAGACCCAGTACTTC
- TRBJ1-2 TRBV19 - CASTRDSGVGGYTF TGTGCCAGTACTAGAGACAGCGGGGTGGGTGGCTACACCTTC
TRBD1 TRBJ1-1 TRBV4-1 once CASSLRWTGNTEAFF TGCGCCAGCAGCCTCCGCTGGACAGGGAACACTGAAGCTTTCTTT
- TRBJ1-2 TRBV12-5 few CASGLGRHYGYTF TGTGCTAGTGGCTTGGGGCGGCACTATGGCTACACCTTC
- TRBJ2-1 TRBV24-1 - CATSDLGQHEQFF TGTGCCACCAGTGACTTGGGACAACATGAGCAGTTCTTC
TRBD2 TRBJ2-3 TRBV9 - CASSPRVSGGPLSTDTQYF TGTGCCAGCAGCCCCAGAGTGAGCGGGGGCCCATTATCCACAGATACGCAGTATTTT
TRBD1 TRBJ1-2 TRBV24-1 few CATSDTGTASPYGYTF TGTGCCACCAGTGATACGGGGACAGCTAGCCCCTATGGCTACACCTTC
TRBD2 TRBJ2-5 TRBV19 - CASSLRIGLAGDQETQYF TGTGCCAGTAGTTTGAGAATCGGACTAGCGGGAGACCAAGAGACCCAGTACTTC
- TRBJ2-7 TRBV9 - CASSHDCF TGTGCCAGCAGCCACGACTGCTTC
- TRBJ2-3 TRBV28 - CASSLPVGWGTRDTQYF TGTGCCAGCAGTCTCCCCGTGGGTTGGGGGACAAGAGATACGCAGTATTTT
- TRBJ1-1 TRBV6-5 - CASSTTGTEAFF TGTGCCAGCAGCACCACAGGCACTGAAGCTTTCTTT
TRBD2 TRBJ2-1 TRBV9 - CASSYSNISGGYNEQFF TGTGCCAGCAGCTACTCCAATATTAGCGGGGGATACAATGAGCAGTTCTTC
TRBD2 TRBJ2-5 TRBV7-2 few CASSLQAGGETQYF TGTGCCAGCAGCTTACAAGCGGGGGGAGAGACCCAGTACTTC
TRBD2 TRBJ2-7 TRBV2 - CASSEARRELHF TGTGCCAGCAGTGAAGCTAGGCGGGAGCTCCACTTC
TRBD1 TRBJ1-4 TRBV6-5 - CASRYRGGEKLFF TGTGCCAGCAGATACAGGGGGGGTGAAAAACTGTTTTTT
TRBD2 TRBJ2-5 TRBV7-3 once CASSLTREETQYF TGTGCCAGCAGCTTAACGCGGGAGGAGACCCAGTACTTC
- TRBJ1-2 TRBV30 once CAWTRAATTYGYTF TGTGCCTGGACCCGAGCGGCGACTACCTATGGCTACACCTTC
TRBD2 TRBJ2-1 TRBV3-1/TRBV3-2 - CASSRGTSGYNEQFF TGTGCCAGCAGCCGGGGGACTAGCGGTTACAATGAGCAGTTCTTC
TRBD2 TRBJ2-5 TRBV5-4 - CASSPEASGGSTQETQYF TGTGCCAGCAGCCCGGAGGCTAGCGGGGGGTCGACCCAAGAGACCCAGTACTTC
TRBD1 TRBJ1-2 TRBV6-5 - CASSGQGRDYGYTF TGTGCCAGCAGCGGACAGGGCAGGGACTATGGCTACACCTTC
TRBD2 TRBJ2-3 TRBV5-1 once CASSVGTSGSTDTQYF TGCGCCAGCAGCGTCGGGACTAGCGGTAGCACAGATACGCAGTATTTT
TRBD2 TRBJ2-7 TRBV6-5 few CASSYSTSGKGEQYF TGTGCCAGCAGTTACTCGACTAGCGGGAAGGGCGAGCAGTACTTC
- TRBJ2-1 TRBV3-1/TRBV3-2 - CASSVSEEYNEQFF TGTGCCAGCAGCGTGTCCGAAGAGTACAATGAGCAGTTCTTC
TRBD2 TRBJ2-3 TRBV27 - CASSLSVLAGGTTDTQYF TGTGCCAGCAGTTTATCGGTACTAGCGGGGGGGACCACAGATACGCAGTATTTT
- TRBJ1-6 TRBV7-3 few CASSPEVAGAASPLHF TGTGCCAGCAGCCCCGAGGTGGCAGGGGCTGCCTCACCCCTCCACTTT
TRBD1 TRBJ1-1 TRBV6-5 - CASSYRQGRNTEAFF TGTGCCAGCAGTTATAGACAGGGAAGGAACACTGAAGCTTTCTTT
TRBD1 TRBJ1-3 TRBV28 - CASSSDRVLGNTIYF TGTGCCAGCAGTTCGGACAGGGTGCTCGGAAACACCATATATTTT
TRBD2 TRBJ2-3 TRBV7-3 - CASSSTSGGAPDTQYF TGTGCCAGCAGCTCGACTAGCGGGGGGGCGCCAGATACGCAGTATTTT